This T cell receptor (beta chain) was documented in a study of Ad26.COV2.S vaccination and SARS-CoV-2 variants. For the study at large: Ad26.COV2.S shots went into the muscle once or twice, 56 days apart.

Repertoires were generated with immunoSEQ multiplex PCR, while TCRdb's copy carries only in-frame clones and drops some. The sample holds under 550,000 clones; 75% to 95% are singletons and the top ten take 9% to 15%. As to treatment: over 15 received Ad26.COV2.S at low or high dose, single or two shots; 5 received placebo; per-sample allocation not given. The investigators took samples on day 63 after the first vaccine or placebo injection. Germline CDR1 is SNHLY and CDR2 is FYNNEI. The CDR3 spans 11 residues. Deletions cut 5 bases from V and 9 bases from J, with 8 bases between. The receptor was isolated from a person between 18 and 65 years old who received the Ad26.COV2.S COVID-19 vaccine or a placebo. V usage is TRBV2 and J usage is TRBJ2-1; no clear D. The sequences come from peripheral blood, collected in a trial of Ad26.COV2.S vaccine versus placebo. CDR3 in amino acids: CASSTPGEQFF. CDR3 nucleotides: TGTGCCAGCAGTACCCCAGGTGAGCAGTTCTTC.